This T cell receptor beta chain was identified in a study of cytomegalovirus exposure and HLA in healthy donors. Study-level points and caveats: Earlier results showed most TCR beta V segments being productive about 87% or about 30% of the time. HLA restriction was apparent for most CMV-associated TCR beta chains in a later analysis. Reportedly, fewer N-insertions than the approximately 700-donor mean appeared in an Asian-associated ancestry cluster in a later analysis.

The PCR made use of 60 Vbeta and 13 Jbeta primers. The assay was immunoSEQ multiplex PCR, and TCRdb's table has in-frame clones only and misses some. This table has more than 110,000 clones, 75% to 90% appearing once. This clone was seen a few times. The antigen is undetermined. Germline V gene lookup returns CDR1 SGHDT and CDR2 YYEEEE. Trimming removed 6 bases at V and 6 bases at J, with 21 bases between. The CDR3 runs to 16 residues. V and J are TRBV5-6 and TRBJ1-4; D may be TRBD1 (5 bases). The receptor was derived from a female donor in good health and CMV-seronegative. The specimen was PBMCs. The CDR3 DNA reads as TGTGCCAGCACTACAGGCGGTCGGACACTTTATGAAAAACTGTTTTTT. It specifies CASTTGGRTLYEKLFF.